Many counts were recorded for the clone carrying this TCR beta chain. Its antigen is unidentified. Each CDR3 protein is one row after TCRdb ran MiXCR on the reads. The sample has more than 300,000 distinct CDR3 sequences; about 35% are singletons. J gave up 8 bases and V 4 bases, and 8 bases lay outside the gene matches. This CDR3 has 14 amino acids. Germline-derived CDR1 and CDR2 are SGHTA and FQGNSA. This entry is derived from a study of T cell repertoires in cytomegalovirus infection. For the study at large: Newly reported HLA-C-restricted and thoroughly characterized HLA-B-restricted CMV epitopes were employed. The study, taken as a whole, reports: The cumulative frequency of public TCR beta families identified carriers of CMV plus the relevant HLA. CMV-specific HLA-C-restricted TCR beta clonotypes dominated the ex vivo response.

This chain connects TRBV7-2 to TRBJ2-4; 7 bases are a match to TRBD1. The receptor's source is a human donor in good health (CMV status not recorded). Some clones in this sample may be carry-over from other donors' samples. The sample in question was cultured PBMCs, obtained from culture after CMV antigen stimulation. CDR3 residues: CASSYTTGVDIQYF. As DNA, the CDR3 is TGTGCCAGCAGCTATACTACAGGGGTGGACATTCAGTACTTC.